The source of this T cell receptor (beta chain) is a study of siplizumab effects on memory and regulatory T cells. Whole-study findings and limits: In unstimulated cells, naive T cells appeared more diverse than memory T cells and seemed major alloresponse contributors. Alloreactive CD4+ clones that could be mapped were on average 68.8% Treg-derived with siplizumab, against over 25% in controls.

The table came from immunoSEQ multiplex PCR; TCRdb's copy has only in-frame clones and leaves some out. This repertoire shows 26,000 or so clones, roughly 84% found once; its top ten account for under 30%. Points on this clone: The target antigen is unknown.

For a few donor pairs, CD4+ naive/memory and CD8+ naive/effector-memory/TEMRA unstimulated subsets were also sequenced. The receptor was derived from a human donor in good health. The sample was memory CD4+ T cells sorted from blood.

The CDR3 loop is CASSPYRGRQPQHF. Written as DNA, the CDR3 is TGTGCCAGCAGTCCTTACAGGGGTAGGCAGCCCCAGCATTTT. The chain is built from TRBV6-5 and TRBJ1-5; the match to TRBD1 covers 7 bases. Trimming removed 5 bases from V and 7 bases from J; junction bases left unmatched: 8. Germline assignment: CDR1 MNHEY and CDR2 SVGAGI. The CDR3 is made up of 14 amino acids.